The 4 T cell receptor beta chains below all came from one sample that was sequenced in a study of vaccination and CD4 T cells after COVID-19. Their antigens remain unidentified. Regarding treatment: roughly 10-day PBMC culture with coronavirus spike peptide pools or control peptides (ViraFEST assay). Sequenced with the Oncomine TCR Beta short-read assay was DNA taken from cultured CD4+ T cells. A single record per CDR3 protein comes from TCRdb applying MiXCR to the PCR reads. The sample lists about 14,000 distinct CDR3 sequences, about 48% seen once, with 9.5% to 13% in the top ten. The sample consisted of CD4+ T cells from blood, cultured in vitro, taken before SARS-CoV-2 vaccination. These receptors all come from a human donor who had recovered from COVID-19.

This clonotype was counted only a few times. The CDR3 DNA reads TGTGCCAGCAGCGACAGGTCTAATTCACCCCTCCACTTT. It specifies CASSDRSNSPLHF. The J gene is TRBJ1-6, the V gene TRBV6-4; possibly TRBD1 for D (6 bases). The germline CDR1 and CDR2 sequences are MRHNA and SNTAGT. The CDR3 is made up of 13 amino acids. Trimming removed 6 bases from V and 6 bases from J, with 9 bases in between.

There are a few counts of this clonotype. The chain joins TRBV7-8 to TRBJ2-7; D is undetermined. Between the trimmed V and J ends, which lost 5 bases and 0 bases, there was a span of 17 bases. CDR3 length: 16 amino acids. Per germline, CDR1 SGHVS and CDR2 FQNEAQ. For the CDR3, the DNA is TGTGCCAGCAGCCCCAGAAGGGCTAGGAGCTCCTACGAGCAGTACTTC. Protein sequence: CASSPRRARSSYEQYF.

This chain connects TRBV27 to TRBJ1-6; TRBD1 might be the D (5 bases). This CDR3 is built from 15 residues. CDR1 and CDR2 from the germline V gene are MNHEY and SMNVEV (reference sequence). Deletions cut 4 bases from V and 10 bases from J, with 17 bases between. The CDR3 DNA follows: TGTGCCAGCAGTTGGGACGGAGGGCAAAGCTCACCCCTCCACTTT. Translation: CASSWDGGQSSPLHF.

The chain joins TRBV5-1 to TRBJ2-1; the match to TRBD1 covers 10 bases. With 6 bases clipped from V and 2 bases from J, the junction kept 2 bases outside the gene matches. The CDR3 consists of 14 residues. Per germline, CDR1 SGHRS and CDR2 YFSETQ. CDR3 sequence reads: CASNGQGAYNEQFF. The CDR3 bases are TGCGCCAGCAACGGACAGGGGGCCTACAATGAGCAGTTCTTC.